The T cell receptor (beta chain) described here comes from a study of blood T cell repertoires in COVID-19. Overall study: COVID-19 samples from acute and convalescent phases originated in the United States, Italy and Spain. Nucleic acid was either cDNA or gDNA, and it came from T cells, B-cell-depleted T cells, or PBMCs.

Source study methods: Nucleated cell counts were estimated from reference gene primer amplification. The repertoire was sequenced with immunoSEQ multiplex PCR; TCRdb's copy has only in-frame clones and lacks some. V and J calls and clone size are as listed in that table; D and trimming were resolved from the DNA. The sample includes more than 200,000 clones, approximately 88% seen only once; the top ten take around 0.7%. This CDR3 has 14 amino acids. The trim removed 11 bases at V and 4 bases at J, leaving 6 bases unmatched. Germline CDR1 and CDR2: LNHDA and SQIVND (reference sequence). Input material: peripheral blood. The TCR comes from a human donor in a cohort sampled during active COVID-19. The V call is TRBV19, the J call TRBJ2-4, with 12 bases matching TRBD2. CDR3 sequence (DNA): TGTGCCTCCAGACTAGCGGGGGCAAAAAACATTCAGTACTTC. It is translated as CASRLAGAKNIQYF. The full variable domain, rest sourced from reference TRBV19 and TRBJ2-4, is DGGITQSPKYLFRKEGQNVTLSCEQNLNHDAMYWYRQDPGQGLRLIYYSQIVNDFQKGDIAEGYSVSREKKESFPLTVTSAQKNPTAFYLCASRLAGAKNIQYFGAGTRLSVL.